The clone carrying this TCR beta chain came up once. The target antigen is unknown. Next came a second PCR, run for about 7 to 12 cycles, which used a sample-barcoded 5' primer along with a J-beta primer mix. TCRdb itself ran the 5' RACE reads through MiXCR, one entry per CDR3 protein. The profile shows about 1,400,000 distinct CDR3 sequences, approximately 60% of them singletons. The data stem from a study of blood T cells in healthy people across ages. Overall study findings and caveats: Reliance upon unsorted PBMCs precluded definitive naive versus antigen-experienced comparison. Higher diversity and more naive CD4+ cells were features of long-lived donors, compared to aged donors.

Germline loops: CDR1 MDHEN, CDR2 SYDVKM. V was clipped by 6 bases and J by 7 bases; unmatched bases: 14. The CDR3 runs to 16 residues. The source is a man between 18 and 35 years old in good health. Specimen: blood. V usage is TRBV28 and J usage is TRBJ1-4; TRBD1 aligns across 7 bases. The CDR3 DNA reads as TGTGCCAGCAGCTCACCTCGAGGGGGCTTAAGTGAAAAACTGTTTTTT. Its protein product is CASSSPRGGLSEKLFF.